This T cell receptor (beta chain) is drawn from a study of Graves' ophthalmopathy and Graves' hyperthyroidism. General observations from the study: Detected in blood as well were most expanded thyroid clonotypes with frequency above 0.001. Ophthalmopathy progression prediction by the model yielded a sensitivity of 60% to 71% and a specificity of roughly 72%.

Germline V gene data show CDR1 as LGHNA and CDR2 as YSLEER. V dropped 5 bases and J dropped 5; count of bases not matched to a gene: 6. This CDR3 has 15 residues. Scientists amplified the TCR beta CDR3 regions from RNA transcripts. Second-round multiplex PCR came after first-round RT-PCR with HTBI primers. TCRdb re-called the multiplex PCR reads through MiXCR, storing one row per CDR3 protein. Among hundreds of thousands of distinct CDR3 sequences, approximately 40% were seen once, and the ten largest hold 35% to 55%. All donors with ophthalmopathy were recorded as having moderate-to-severe activity, CAS ≥3, NOSPECS ≥4 and a duration under 3 months. In this sample, this clonotype turned up many times. The antigen is unknown.

The receptor's source is an adult man with Graves' ophthalmopathy. The specimen sequenced was peripheral blood. The rearrangement uses TRBV4-3 and TRBJ2-6; 7 bases map to TRBD1. CDR3 bases: TGCGCCAGCAGCGAGACAGGGCGACGGGCCAACGTCCTGACTTTC. It yields the protein CASSETGRRANVLTF.